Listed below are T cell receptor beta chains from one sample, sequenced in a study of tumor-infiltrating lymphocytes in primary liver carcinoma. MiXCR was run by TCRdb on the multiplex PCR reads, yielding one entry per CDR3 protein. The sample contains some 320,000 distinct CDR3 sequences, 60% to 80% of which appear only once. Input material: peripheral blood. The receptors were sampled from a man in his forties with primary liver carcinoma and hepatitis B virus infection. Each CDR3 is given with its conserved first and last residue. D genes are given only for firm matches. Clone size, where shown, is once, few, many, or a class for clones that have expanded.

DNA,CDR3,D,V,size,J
TGTGCCAGCAGTTCCCCCAGAGCGGGAGTGAGGAATGAGCAGTTCTTC,CASSSPRAGVRNEQFF,TRBD2,TRBV11-1,-,TRBJ2-1
TGCGCCAGCAGGAACCGAGACACCGTCCCCTACGAGCAGTACTTC,CASRNRDTVPYEQYF,-,TRBV5-1,few,TRBJ2-7
TGTGCCAGCAGGCGAGGGATAACCAAAAACATTCAGTACTTC,CASRRGITKNIQYF,-,TRBV12-3/TRBV12-4,few,TRBJ2-4
TGTGCCAGCACCCAAGGAGACATGGGGCGAACCCAGTACTTC,CASTQGDMGRTQYF,-,TRBV6-1,-,TRBJ2-5
TGTGCAAGCTGCTTAGAGGGACAGGACACTGAAGCTTTCTTT,CASCLEGQDTEAFF,TRBD1,TRBV11-3,-,TRBJ1-1
TGCGCCAGCAGCTTAAGTTTGAAGGTCGCAGATACGCAGTATTTT,CASSLSLKVADTQYF,-,TRBV5-1,few,TRBJ2-3
TGTGCCTGGAGTGTACGGCGTGAGCCTGAAGCTTTCTTT,CAWSVRREPEAFF,-,TRBV30,-,TRBJ1-1
TGTGCCAGCAGTCGGGGGAGCGGGGGCGTGCAAGAGACCCAGTACTTC,CASSRGSGGVQETQYF,TRBD2,TRBV6-6,many,TRBJ2-5
TGTGTCAGCAGCTTAAGGCGTAATCAGCCCCAGCATTTT,CVSSLRRNQPQHF,-,TRBV11-2,-,TRBJ1-5
TGTGACAGCGGGGCAGGGTCAATGGAAAAACTGTTTTTT,CDSGAGSMEKLFF,-,TRBV14,-,TRBJ1-4
TGTGCCAGCAGTTACTCGAACCTTAAGCGGGAGGAGCAGTTCTTC,CASSYSNLKREEQFF,TRBD2,TRBV6-5,many,TRBJ2-1
TGTGCCATCAGTGGGGGTGCAGGGAGGAGGGTCACTGAAGCTTGCTTT,CAISGGAGRRVTEACF,-,TRBV10-3,-,TRBJ1-1
TGTGCCAGCAGCCATCAACCGGGACTAGGTGAGACTCAGTACTTC,CASSHQPGLGETQYF,TRBD2,TRBV7-2,-,TRBJ2-5
TGTGCCAGCAGTTTCAGGGGTGGAAACACCATATATTTT,CASSFRGGNTIYF,-,TRBV12-3/TRBV12-4,few,TRBJ1-3
TGTGCCAGCAGCTTAAAAGTCACCGGGGAGCTGTTTTTT,CASSLKVTGELFF,-,TRBV11-3,many,TRBJ2-2
TGTACCAGCAGCTTAGAAGCTGGCGATGAGCAGTTCTTC,CTSSLEAGDEQFF,-,TRBV11-2,-,TRBJ2-1
TGTGCCAGCAGCCAAGGGCCCCATAATTCACCCCTCCACTTT,CASSQGPHNSPLHF,-,TRBV14,few,TRBJ1-6
TGTGCCAGCAGTCTTCGGACGGCTTCCTCTGGAAACACCATATATTTT,CASSLRTASSGNTIYF,-,TRBV6-5,few,TRBJ1-3
TGTGCCAGCAGCACACGGGTCACAGATACGCAGTATTTT,CASSTRVTDTQYF,-,TRBV7-3,-,TRBJ2-3
TGCGCCAGCAGCTTGTCAGCCCCCTACAATGAGCAGTTCTTC,CASSLSAPYNEQFF,-,TRBV5-1,-,TRBJ2-1
TGTGCCAGCAGTTTAGAAGCAGTCGGGGAGCTGTTTTTT,CASSLEAVGELFF,-,TRBV11-2,-,TRBJ2-2
TGTGCCAGCAGCCAGAACTCGGGAGAGGGGAACAATGAGCAGTTCTTC,CASSQNSGEGNNEQFF,-,TRBV7-3,once,TRBJ2-1
TGTGCCAGCAGTTACACCCTCGAGGGGACTCGGGTCGGCACAGATACGCAGTATTTT,CASSYTLEGTRVGTDTQYF,-,TRBV6-2/TRBV6-3,many,TRBJ2-3